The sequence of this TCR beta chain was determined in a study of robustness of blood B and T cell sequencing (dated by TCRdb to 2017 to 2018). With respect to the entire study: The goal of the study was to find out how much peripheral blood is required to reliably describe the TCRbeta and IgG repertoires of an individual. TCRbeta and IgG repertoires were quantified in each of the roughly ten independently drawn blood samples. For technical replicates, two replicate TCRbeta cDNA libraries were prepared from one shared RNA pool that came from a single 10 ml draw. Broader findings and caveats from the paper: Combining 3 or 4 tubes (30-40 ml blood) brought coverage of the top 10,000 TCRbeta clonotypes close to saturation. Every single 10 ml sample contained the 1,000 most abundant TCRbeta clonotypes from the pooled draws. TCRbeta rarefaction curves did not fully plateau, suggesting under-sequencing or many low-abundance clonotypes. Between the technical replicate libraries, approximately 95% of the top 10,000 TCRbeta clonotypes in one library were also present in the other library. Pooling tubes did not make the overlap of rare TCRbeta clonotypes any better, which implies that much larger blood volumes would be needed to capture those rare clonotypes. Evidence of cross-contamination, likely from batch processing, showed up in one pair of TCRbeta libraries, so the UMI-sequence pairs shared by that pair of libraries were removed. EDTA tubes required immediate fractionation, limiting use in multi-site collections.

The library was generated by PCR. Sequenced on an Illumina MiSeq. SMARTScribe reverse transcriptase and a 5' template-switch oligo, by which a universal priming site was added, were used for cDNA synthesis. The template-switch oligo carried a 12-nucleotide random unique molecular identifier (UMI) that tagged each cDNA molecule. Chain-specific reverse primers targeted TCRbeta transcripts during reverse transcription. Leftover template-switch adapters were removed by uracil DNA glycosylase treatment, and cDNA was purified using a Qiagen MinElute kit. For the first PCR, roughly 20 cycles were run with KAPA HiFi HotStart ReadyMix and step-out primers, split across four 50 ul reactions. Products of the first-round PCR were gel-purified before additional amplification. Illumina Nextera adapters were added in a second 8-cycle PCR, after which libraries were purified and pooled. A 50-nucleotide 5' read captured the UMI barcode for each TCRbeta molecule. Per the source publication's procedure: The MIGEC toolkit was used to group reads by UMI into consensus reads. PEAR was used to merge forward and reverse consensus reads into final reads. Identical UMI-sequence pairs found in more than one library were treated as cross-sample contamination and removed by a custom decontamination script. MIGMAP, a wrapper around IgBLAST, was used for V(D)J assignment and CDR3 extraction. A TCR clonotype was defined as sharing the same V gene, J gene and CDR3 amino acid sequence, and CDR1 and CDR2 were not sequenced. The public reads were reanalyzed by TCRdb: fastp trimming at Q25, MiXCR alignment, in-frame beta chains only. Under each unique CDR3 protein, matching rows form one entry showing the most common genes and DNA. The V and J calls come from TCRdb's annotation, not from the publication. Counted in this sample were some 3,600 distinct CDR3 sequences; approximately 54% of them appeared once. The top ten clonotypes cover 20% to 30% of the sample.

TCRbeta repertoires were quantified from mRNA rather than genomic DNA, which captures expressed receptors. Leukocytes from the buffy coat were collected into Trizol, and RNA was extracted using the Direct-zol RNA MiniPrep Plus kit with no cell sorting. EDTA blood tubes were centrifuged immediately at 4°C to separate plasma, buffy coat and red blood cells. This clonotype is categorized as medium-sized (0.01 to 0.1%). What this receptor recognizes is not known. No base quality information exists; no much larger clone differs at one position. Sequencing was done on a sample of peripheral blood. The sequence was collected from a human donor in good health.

The CDR3 amino acid sequence is: CASSQDRLGPDTQYF. The DNA is as follows: TGTGCCAGCAGCCAAGACCGCCTGGGGCCTGATACGCAGTATTTT. The chain was built from TRBV3-1 and TRBJ2-3, and perhaps TRBD1 as D gene, on 5 matching bases. Inclusive of the bounding cysteine and phenylalanine, the CDR3 is 15 residues long. Just CDR3 DNA is preserved here, 45 bases in frame from base 1. V loses 0 bases, J loses 6 bases, and the germline ends lie 13 bases apart. CDR1 LGHDT and CDR2 YNNKEL were looked up in the germline V gene (reference sequence).